These T cell receptor beta chains were read from a single sample in a study of shared clonotypes between healthy human individuals. Some clones are missing from TCRdb's copy, which holds only in-frame ones; the method was immunoSEQ multiplex PCR. The sample has a few million clones; around nine tenths are singletons. Material: naive CD4+ T cells sorted from blood. Receptor source: a man younger than 35 in good health. The CDR3 runs from the conserved cysteine through the conserved F or W. D genes are given only for firm matches. A row's size may be missing; if present it is once, few, many or a size class.

V gene: TRBV27; D gene: .; J gene: TRBJ1-5; clone size: few; CDR3 protein: CASSLRQNQPQHF; CDR3 DNA: TGTGCCAGCAGTTTAAGACAGAATCAGCCCCAGCATTTT
V gene: TRBV6-5; D gene: .; J gene: TRBJ1-6; clone size: .; CDR3 protein: CASKKSQGDSPLHF; CDR3 DNA: TGTGCCAGCAAAAAGAGTCAGGGCGACTCACCCCTCCACTTT
V gene: TRBV28; D gene: .; J gene: TRBJ2-5; clone size: .; CDR3 protein: CASKTGLETQYF; CDR3 DNA: TGTGCCAGCAAAACCGGGCTGGAGACCCAGTACTTC
V gene: TRBV18; D gene: TRBD1; J gene: TRBJ1-5; clone size: .; CDR3 protein: CASTPGGGPGQPQHF; CDR3 DNA: TGTGCCAGCACCCCAGGGGGCGGGCCTGGGCAGCCCCAGCATTTT
V gene: TRBV30; D gene: .; J gene: TRBJ2-1; clone size: .; CDR3 protein: CAWSPSTNEQFF; CDR3 DNA: TGTGCCTGGAGTCCTAGCACCAATGAGCAGTTCTTC
V gene: TRBV7-2; D gene: .; J gene: TRBJ2-1; clone size: .; CDR3 protein: CASSPTSNEQFF; CDR3 DNA: TGTGCCAGCAGCCCCACTAGCAATGAGCAGTTCTTC
V gene: TRBV5-1; D gene: TRBD1; J gene: TRBJ2-2; clone size: once; CDR3 protein: CASKTIQGAIAGELFF; CDR3 DNA: TGCGCCAGCAAAACGATACAGGGGGCGATAGCCGGGGAGCTGTTTTTT
V gene: TRBV5-1; D gene: TRBD1; J gene: TRBJ1-1; clone size: .; CDR3 protein: CASTSTGTTEAFF; CDR3 DNA: TGCGCCAGCACCTCGACAGGGACCACTGAAGCTTTCTTT
V gene: TRBV20-1; D gene: .; J gene: TRBJ2-1; clone size: .; CDR3 protein: CSARVWGEQFF; CDR3 DNA: TGCAGTGCTAGAGTTTGGGGGGAGCAGTTCTTC
V gene: TRBV2; D gene: TRBD2; J gene: TRBJ2-5; clone size: .; CDR3 protein: CASRLAVLSGTQYF; CDR3 DNA: TGTGCCAGCAGACTAGCGGTCCTTAGTGGGACCCAGTACTTC
V gene: TRBV28; D gene: TRBD2; J gene: TRBJ2-3; clone size: .; CDR3 protein: CASSGREVWEDTQYF; CDR3 DNA: TGTGCCAGCAGTGGGCGGGAGGTATGGGAAGATACGCAGTATTTT
V gene: TRBV7-2; D gene: .; J gene: TRBJ1-2; clone size: .; CDR3 protein: CASSFQGDYGYTF; CDR3 DNA: TGTGCCAGCAGCTTTCAAGGGGACTATGGCTACACCTTC
V gene: TRBV5-1; D gene: .; J gene: TRBJ2-1; clone size: once; CDR3 protein: CASSNGGYNEQFF; CDR3 DNA: TGCGCCAGCAGCAACGGGGGTTACAATGAGCAGTTCTTC
V gene: TRBV30; D gene: TRBD2; J gene: TRBJ2-5; clone size: .; CDR3 protein: CAWSRTGRGVLQETQYF; CDR3 DNA: TGTGCCTGGAGCAGAACCGGGAGGGGGGTCCTCCAAGAGACCCAGTACTTC
V gene: TRBV7-9; D gene: .; J gene: TRBJ1-1; clone size: .; CDR3 protein: CASSLGGPGTEAFF; CDR3 DNA: TGTGCCAGCAGCTTAGGGGGTCCGGGCACTGAAGCTTTCTTT
V gene: TRBV5-1; D gene: .; J gene: TRBJ2-3; clone size: .; CDR3 protein: CASSSQITDTQYF; CDR3 DNA: TGCGCCAGCAGCTCTCAAATCACAGATACGCAGTATTTT
V gene: TRBV27; D gene: TRBD1; J gene: TRBJ2-7; clone size: .; CDR3 protein: CASSFLRGNRTYEQYF; CDR3 DNA: TGTGCCAGCAGTTTCCTCAGGGGGAATAGGACCTACGAGCAGTACTTC
V gene: TRBV7-2; D gene: .; J gene: TRBJ2-7; clone size: .; CDR3 protein: CASSSQPGLAYEQYF; CDR3 DNA: TGTGCCAGCAGCTCTCAACCGGGACTCGCTTACGAGCAGTACTTC
V gene: TRBV5-8; D gene: .; J gene: TRBJ2-1; clone size: .; CDR3 protein: CASSVTGGEQFF; CDR3 DNA: TGTGCCAGCAGCGTCACGGGTGGTGAGCAGTTCTTC
V gene: TRBV30; D gene: TRBD2; J gene: TRBJ2-1; clone size: .; CDR3 protein: CAWSGGGAGTYNEQFF; CDR3 DNA: TGTGCCTGGAGCGGCGGGGGGGCCGGGACCTACAATGAGCAGTTCTTC
V gene: TRBV7-8; D gene: TRBD1; J gene: TRBJ1-3; clone size: .; CDR3 protein: CASSLGPGTGFSGNTIYF; CDR3 DNA: TGTGCCAGCAGCTTAGGCCCCGGGACAGGTTTCTCTGGAAACACCATATATTTT
V gene: TRBV7-9; D gene: TRBD2; J gene: TRBJ2-5; clone size: .; CDR3 protein: CASRRSSGREETQYF; CDR3 DNA: TGTGCCAGCAGACGTTCTAGCGGGAGGGAAGAGACCCAGTACTTC
V gene: TRBV5-1; D gene: .; J gene: TRBJ1-1; clone size: .; CDR3 protein: CASSLLDRNTEAFF; CDR3 DNA: TGCGCCAGCAGCTTGTTAGACAGGAACACTGAAGCTTTCTTT
V gene: TRBV11-3; D gene: .; J gene: TRBJ2-7; clone size: .; CDR3 protein: CASSLRWGYEQYF; CDR3 DNA: TGTGCCAGCAGCTTAAGATGGGGGTACGAGCAGTACTTC
V gene: TRBV27; D gene: .; J gene: TRBJ1-5; clone size: .; CDR3 protein: CASSSDFYSNQPQHF; CDR3 DNA: TGTGCCAGCAGTTCGGACTTCTATAGCAATCAGCCCCAGCATTTT
V gene: TRBV6-5; D gene: TRBD1; J gene: TRBJ1-6; clone size: .; CDR3 protein: CASRSGGMLGSPLHF; CDR3 DNA: TGTGCCAGCAGATCAGGGGGGATGTTGGGTTCACCCCTCCACTTT
V gene: TRBV30; D gene: TRBD1; J gene: TRBJ1-5; clone size: .; CDR3 protein: CAWSRSAGGSPPFNQPQHF; CDR3 DNA: TGTGCCTGGAGTCGGTCCGCAGGGGGCTCCCCTCCTTTCAATCAGCCCCAGCATTTT
V gene: TRBV7-9; D gene: .; J gene: TRBJ2-7; clone size: .; CDR3 protein: CASSSLTGVGEQYF; CDR3 DNA: TGTGCCAGCAGCTCCCTTACTGGCGTGGGTGAGCAGTACTTC
V gene: TRBV19; D gene: TRBD1; J gene: TRBJ1-2; clone size: .; CDR3 protein: CASSATGGYGYTF; CDR3 DNA: TGTGCCAGTAGTGCTACAGGGGGCTATGGCTACACCTTC
V gene: TRBV30; D gene: .; J gene: TRBJ2-4; clone size: .; CDR3 protein: CAWRAGPKNIQYF; CDR3 DNA: TGTGCCTGGAGGGCGGGCCCCAAAAACATTCAGTACTTC
V gene: TRBV10-3; D gene: .; J gene: TRBJ2-7; clone size: .; CDR3 protein: CAISELDRRQLYEQYF; CDR3 DNA: TGTGCCATCAGTGAACTGGACAGAAGGCAACTCTACGAGCAGTACTTC
V gene: TRBV28; D gene: .; J gene: TRBJ2-3; clone size: .; CDR3 protein: CASSPPADTQYF; CDR3 DNA: TGTGCCAGCAGCCCCCCCGCAGATACGCAGTATTTT
V gene: TRBV30; D gene: .; J gene: TRBJ1-2; clone size: .; CDR3 protein: CAWSVRRGGYGYTF; CDR3 DNA: TGTGCCTGGAGTGTACGCCGGGGAGGCTATGGCTACACCTTC
V gene: TRBV28; D gene: .; J gene: TRBJ1-2; clone size: .; CDR3 protein: CASSSRTVPRFDNYGYTF; CDR3 DNA: TGTGCCAGCAGTTCTCGGACAGTCCCGAGATTTGACAACTATGGCTACACCTTC
V gene: TRBV4-1; D gene: .; J gene: TRBJ2-1; clone size: .; CDR3 protein: CASSQAPQGLSEQFF; CDR3 DNA: TGCGCCAGCAGCCAAGCTCCACAGGGCCTCAGTGAGCAGTTCTTC
V gene: TRBV2; D gene: .; J gene: TRBJ2-2; clone size: .; CDR3 protein: CASSFGNTGELFF; CDR3 DNA: TGTGCCAGCAGCTTCGGGAACACCGGGGAGCTGTTTTTT
V gene: TRBV5-4; D gene: .; J gene: TRBJ1-5; clone size: .; CDR3 protein: CASSLDQGNQHF; CDR3 DNA: TGTGCCAGCAGCTTAGACCAGGGTAACCAGCATTTT
V gene: TRBV5-6; D gene: .; J gene: TRBJ2-4; clone size: .; CDR3 protein: CASSSAIIAKNIQYF; CDR3 DNA: TGTGCCAGCAGCTCGGCGATTATAGCCAAAAACATTCAGTACTTC
V gene: TRBV5-4; D gene: TRBD1; J gene: TRBJ1-4; clone size: .; CDR3 protein: CASSRTPGQGNEKLFF; CDR3 DNA: TGTGCCAGCAGCCGGACTCCGGGACAGGGAAATGAAAAACTGTTTTTT
V gene: TRBV27; D gene: TRBD1; J gene: TRBJ2-4; clone size: .; CDR3 protein: CASSLGQFMNIQYF; CDR3 DNA: TGTGCCAGCAGCCTGGGACAGTTCATGAACATTCAGTACTTC